The 5 T cell receptor beta chains listed next were all sequenced from one sample in a study of CD8 T cells in Susac syndrome. RNA was extracted with the RNeasy kit, and a quantity of roughly 0.45 to 1 ug was reverse transcribed using random hexamers. MiXCR, run by TCRdb on the immunoSEQ multiplex PCR reads, gives a single entry per CDR3 protein. The data contain around 170,000 distinct CDR3 sequences, approximately 94% of them seen just once; the ten biggest clones take up around 0.092%. The specimen sequenced was CD4+ T cells from PBMCs. Receptors were obtained from a human donor with Susac syndrome.

CDR3 sequence: CASSLGTGMEQFF. In nucleotides, the CDR3 is TGTGCCAGCAGCTTAGGAACAGGGATGGAGCAGTTCTTC. The genes are TRBV7-2 and TRBJ2-1; tentatively, D is TRBD1 (6 bases). V lost 1 base, J lost 10 bases, and 11 bases lay in between. The CDR3 contains 13 residues. Germline CDR1 and CDR2: SGHTA and FQGNSA.

The chain joins TRBV19 to TRBJ1-1; D gene unclear. The CDR3 totals 11 residues. V was pared by 5 bases and J by 5 bases, with 6 bases between. CDR1 is LNHDA, CDR2 SQIVND, per germline (reference sequence). CDR3 loop: CASSPRTEAFF. CDR3 in DNA: TGTGCCAGTAGTCCGCGGACTGAAGCTTTCTTT.

The chain has TRBV15 and TRBJ1-4, with 7 positions matching TRBD1. This CDR3 comprises 15 residues. Germline lookup yields CDR1 LNHNV and CDR2 YYDKDF (reference sequence). The V segment lost 4 bases and the J segment 10 bases; nucleotides outside the gene matches: 12. CDR3 sequence reads: CATSIGLGTEGKLFF. The CDR3 coding sequence is TGTGCCACCAGCATTGGTCTAGGGACAGAAGGAAAACTGTTTTTT.

The genes are TRBV14 and TRBJ2-1; D perhaps matches TRBD1 (5 bases). The V gene's germline CDR1 is SGHDN and CDR2 FVKESK. This CDR3 has 16 amino acids. The V gene lost 4 bases and the J gene lost 2 bases, with 15 bases spanning the gap. In nucleotides, the CDR3 is TGTGCCAGCAGCCCGGTAGGCAGGGCTACCTACAATGAGCAGTTCTTC. Protein: CASSPVGRATYNEQFF.

The chain joins TRBV24-1 to TRBJ2-2, with a tentative D call TRBD1 (6 bases). With 9 bases removed from V and 4 bases from J, the gap between germline ends came to 11 bases. The CDR3 has 13 amino acids. Germline loops: CDR1 KGHDR, CDR2 SFDVKD. CDR3 in DNA: TGTGCCACCGCCGGGACAACCACCGGGGAGCTGTTTTTT. This gives the protein CATAGTTTGELFF.